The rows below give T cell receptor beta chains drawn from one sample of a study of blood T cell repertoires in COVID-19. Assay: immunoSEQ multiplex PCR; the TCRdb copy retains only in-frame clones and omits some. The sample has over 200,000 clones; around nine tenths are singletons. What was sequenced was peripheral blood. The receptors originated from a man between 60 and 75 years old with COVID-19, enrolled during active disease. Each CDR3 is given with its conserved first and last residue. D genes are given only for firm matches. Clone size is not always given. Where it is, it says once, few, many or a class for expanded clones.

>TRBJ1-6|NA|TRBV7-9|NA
TGTGCCAGCAGCTTAGCCGGGAGCGGATCACCCCTCCACTTT
CASSLAGSGSPLHF
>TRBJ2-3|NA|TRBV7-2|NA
TGTGCCAGCAGCTTCGGGCAGGGGATTGATACGCAGTATTTT
CASSFGQGIDTQYF
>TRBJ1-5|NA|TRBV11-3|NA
TGTGCCAGCAGCTTCGGAAGGGGCAGGGCCCCGTGGGGCAATCAGCCCCAGCATTTT
CASSFGRGRAPWGNQPQHF
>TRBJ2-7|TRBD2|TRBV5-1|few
TGCGCCAGCAGCTTGGCTGCTAGCGGGACCTACGAGCAGTACTTC
CASSLAASGTYEQYF
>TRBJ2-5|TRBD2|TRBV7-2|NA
TGTGCCAGCAGCGTTAGCGGGATCCAAGAGACCCAGTACTTC
CASSVSGIQETQYF
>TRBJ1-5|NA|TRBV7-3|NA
TGTGCCAGCAGTCGGGACAATCACAATCAGCCCCAGCATTTT
CASSRDNHNQPQHF
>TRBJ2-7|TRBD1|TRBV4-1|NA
TGCGCCAGCAGCCAGGGGCCGACAGGGCCCTACGAGCAGTACTTC
CASSQGPTGPYEQYF
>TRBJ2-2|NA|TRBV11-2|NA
TGTGCCAGCAGCTCCATGATCGGGAACACCGGGGAGCTGTTTTTT
CASSSMIGNTGELFF
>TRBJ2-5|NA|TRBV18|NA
TGTGCCAGCTCACCCCCGGAGTCAGCCCAAGAGACCCAGTACTTC
CASSPPESAQETQYF
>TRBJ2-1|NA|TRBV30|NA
TGTGCCTGGAGTGTTAAACTTAACGATGAGCAGTTCTTC
CAWSVKLNDEQFF
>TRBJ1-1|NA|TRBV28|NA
TGTGCCAGCAGCAATAAAAGGGGAAGCAAGACTGAAGCTTTCTTT
CASSNKRGSKTEAFF
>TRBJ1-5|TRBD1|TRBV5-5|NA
TGTGCCAGCAGTCCCGGGACAGGGGGCGGGAGCAATCAGCCCCAGCATTTT
CASSPGTGGGSNQPQHF
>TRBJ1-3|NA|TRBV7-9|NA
TGTGCCAGCAGTCAGAACTCTGGAAACACCATATATTTT
CASSQNSGNTIYF
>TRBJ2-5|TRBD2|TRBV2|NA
TGTGCCAGCAGTGCCGATAGCGGGGGGGCTGAACAGACCCAGTACTTC
CASSADSGGAEQTQYF
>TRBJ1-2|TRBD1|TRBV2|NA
TGTGCCAGCAGTCGGGACAGTAACTATGGCTACACCTTC
CASSRDSNYGYTF
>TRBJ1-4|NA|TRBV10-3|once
TGTGCCATCAGTGATGGGGGGATCATGGCAACTAATGAAAAACTGTTTTTT
CAISDGGIMATNEKLFF
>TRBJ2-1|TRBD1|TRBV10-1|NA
TGCGCCAGCAGTGGGCGGGTAGAGGGGGCTCGGGATGAGCAGTTCTTC
CASSGRVEGARDEQFF
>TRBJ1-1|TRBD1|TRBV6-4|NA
TGTGCCAGCAGATCACAGGGGGGCACTGAAGCTTTCTTT
CASRSQGGTEAFF
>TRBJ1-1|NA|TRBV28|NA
TGTGCCAGCAGTGCGGCGGGGGTCGTGGCTGAAGCTTTCTTT
CASSAAGVVAEAFF
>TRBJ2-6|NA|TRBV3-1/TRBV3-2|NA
TGTGCCAGCAGCCAAGATGATATCAGTTTTTCTGGGGCCAACGTCCTGACTTTC
CASSQDDISFSGANVLTF
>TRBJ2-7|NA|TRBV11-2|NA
TGTGCCAGCAGCTTAAGTGGGGCGAGAGTTTACGAGCAGTACTTC
CASSLSGARVYEQYF
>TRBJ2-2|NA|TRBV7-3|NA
TGTGCCAGCAGCTTAAGCCGGGTGGCGTCCGGGGAGCTGTTTTTT
CASSLSRVASGELFF
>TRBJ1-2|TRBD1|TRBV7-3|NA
TGTGCCAGCAGCCCCGGGACAGGGAGTGGCTACACCTTC
CASSPGTGSGYTF
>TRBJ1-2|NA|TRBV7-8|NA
TGTGCCAGCAGCTTGCCCTCACAGGGTTCCTATGGCTACACCTTC
CASSLPSQGSYGYTF
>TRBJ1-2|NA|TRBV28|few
TGTGCCAGCAGTTTAGGGGCAGGATTGGCCGGCTACACCTTC
CASSLGAGLAGYTF
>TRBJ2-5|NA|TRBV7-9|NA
TGTGCCAGCAGCTTAGTCGGGGGGCTGGGAGAGACCCAGTACTTC
CASSLVGGLGETQYF
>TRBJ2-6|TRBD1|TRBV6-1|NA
TGTGCCAGCAGTGGGAGGGGACAGGGGAACTCTGGGGCCAACGTCCTGACTTTC
CASSGRGQGNSGANVLTF
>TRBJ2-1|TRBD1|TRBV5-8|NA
TGTGCCAGCGGAACAGGGGGAGTCAATGAGCAGTTCTTC
CASGTGGVNEQFF
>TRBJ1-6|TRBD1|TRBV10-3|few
TGTGCCATCAGGGGACAGGATGATTCACCCCTCCACTTT
CAIRGQDDSPLHF
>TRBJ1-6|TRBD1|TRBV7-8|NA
TGTGCCAGCAGCTTGGGACAGGGGGATAATTCACCCCTCCACTTT
CASSLGQGDNSPLHF
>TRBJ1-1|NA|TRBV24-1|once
TGTGCCACCAGTGACCCGACTAACGGGGACACTGAAGCTTTCTTT
CATSDPTNGDTEAFF
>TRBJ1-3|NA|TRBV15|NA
TGTGCCACCAGCAGAGATAAATTGGGGGGGCCAGGGGTATCCGGAAACACCATATATTTT
CATSRDKLGGPGVSGNTIYF
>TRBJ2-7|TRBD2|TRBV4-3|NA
TGCGCCAGCAGCCAAGGGCGGGGTAGCGGGAGGTACGAGCAGTACTTC
CASSQGRGSGRYEQYF
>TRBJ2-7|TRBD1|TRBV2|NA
TGTGCCAGCAGTCTCGCACAGGGGTTCTACTACGAGCAGTACTTC
CASSLAQGFYYEQYF
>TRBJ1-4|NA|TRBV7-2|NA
TGTGCCAGCAGCTCACAGGGTAATCGTGTTGAAAAACTGTTTTTT
CASSSQGNRVEKLFF
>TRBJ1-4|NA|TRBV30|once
TGTGCCTGGAGTGTAACTGGGGCCTATAATGAAAAACTGTTTTTT
CAWSVTGAYNEKLFF
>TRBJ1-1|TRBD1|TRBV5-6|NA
TGTGCCAGCAGCTCCCGGGGAACAGGGGGAGGTACTGAAGCTTTCTTT
CASSSRGTGGGTEAFF
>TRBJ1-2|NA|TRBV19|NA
TGTGCCAGCTCACCGGGACATCCAAACTATGGCTACACCTTC
CASSPGHPNYGYTF
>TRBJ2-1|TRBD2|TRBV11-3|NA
TGTGCCAGCAGCCTGGGACTAGCGGACTACAATGAGCAGTTCTTC
CASSLGLADYNEQFF
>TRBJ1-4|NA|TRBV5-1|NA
TGCGCCAGCAGCCTTCATAGCGGTAATGAAAAACTGTTTTTT
CASSLHSGNEKLFF
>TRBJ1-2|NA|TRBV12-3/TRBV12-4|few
TGTGCCAGCAGTTCGGTCTATAACTATGGCTACACCTTC
CASSSVYNYGYTF